Here is one T cell receptor beta chain with its context. There is no known antigen for this receptor. This could be a read error, since a much larger clone is one nucleotide away. This entry is derived from a study of Graves' ophthalmopathy and Graves' hyperthyroidism (dated by TCRdb to the late 2010s). For context, the study as a whole: Hyperthyroidism was defined as stable when no progression to ophthalmopathy occurred within 18 months of follow-up. After sampling, hyperthyroidism patients received methimazole starting at 30 mg daily, and ophthalmopathy patients received high-dose intravenous methylprednisolone. T-cell repertoires of thyroid tissue and blood were compared in 5 or 6 hyperthyroidism patients. In total, around 140 blood samples were TCR-sequenced: roughly 45 ophthalmopathy, roughly 80 hyperthyroidism and approximately 17 hyperthyroidism-to-ophthalmopathy patients. The independent validation cohort included about 20 hyperthyroidism patients plus 17 patients who later progressed from hyperthyroidism to ophthalmopathy. To explore V-J signatures distinguishing ophthalmopathy from hyperthyroidism, a discovery set of 100 patients (roughly 45 ophthalmopathy, over 55 stable hyperthyroidism) was enrolled. The study used signatures of the TCR beta repertoire to tell Graves' ophthalmopathy apart from Graves' hyperthyroidism and to predict which patients would progress to ophthalmopathy.

Hyperthyroidism patients were newly diagnosed, with disease duration under 2 months, and aged 18 to 65 years. Patients with other autoimmune diseases, uncontrolled infections, pregnancy or lactation were excluded from the study. Clinical symptoms, serum thyroxine, TRAb, thyroid ultrasound and orbital computed tomography formed the basis of the diagnosis. Total RNA was extracted using Trizol reagent, and RNA quality was checked on an Agilent 2100 Bioanalyzer. V lost 8 bases and J lost 2 bases; the stretch between them is 21 bases long. CDR1 and CDR2 are drawn from the germline V gene: SGHVS, FQNEAQ. The CDR3 has 16 amino acids, counting the end cysteine and phenylalanine. Just the 48-base CDR3 DNA is kept, in frame starting at base 1. TCR beta CDR3 regions were amplified from RNA transcripts for repertoire sequencing. A first-round RT-PCR used HTBI primers with the Qiagen OneStep RT-PCR kit, followed by a second-round multiplex PCR, size selection and purification. Libraries were sequenced on an Illumina HiSeq2000 using paired-end 100 bp reads. The paper's data handling went like this. SOAPnuke was used for read processing, and reads with adapters, uncalled bases, a mean Phred below 15, or no exact constant-primer or identifier match were discarded. COPE v1.2.5 was used to merge high-quality paired reads. Unique nucleotide sequences were defined as clonotypes and aligned to IMGT TRB V, D and J references using MiTCR v1.1. Analysis was restricted to V-J combinations with a frequency above 0.0001, which covered 99.2% of repertoires. A TCR clonal expansion and chaos score per V-J combination was defined as the ratio of F50 clonal expansion to chaos observed in the TCRdist matrix. Welch's t-statistics and random forest were used to reduce the features to roughly 14 V-J combinations, which were then used as input to a naive Bayes classifier. The Morisita-Horn index was used to measure how similar the thyroid and blood repertoires were. In-frame beta chains were kept once TCRdb had trimmed the public reads at Q25 with fastp and called clones with MiXCR. Identical CDR3 proteins give one entry, which carries the most common genes and DNA. TCRdb's processing, not the authors', yielded these V and J calls. The sample table contains around 1.1 million distinct CDR3 sequences; only one count was recorded for approximately 35% of them. Together, the top ten hold around 10% of the sample.

On the study overall, not on this receptor specifically: No statistical method was used to set the sample size in advance, and the investigators knew which group each participant was assigned to. In cross-validation, the 13-signature model distinguished ophthalmopathy from stable hyperthyroidism with around 90% sensitivity and around 83% specificity, while in the test set the corresponding values were about 80% and 75%. Most of the expanded thyroid clonotypes with a frequency above 0.001 were also detected in blood, and it was suggested that the thyroid immune response may be reflected by blood repertoires. In validation, the model predicted ophthalmopathy progression with nearly 71% sensitivity and around 72% specificity; 12 predicted patients were CT-confirmed with GO in a median of approximately 6.5 months.

This TCR derives from an adult man with Graves' hyperthyroidism. The chain uses TRBV7-8 and TRBJ1-1, with no reliable assignment of the D segment. Sequenced input: peripheral blood or thyroid tissue (not recorded which). The nucleotide sequence reads TGTGCCAGCCGCTCCCCTCCGACCGGACTAAACACTGAAGCTTTCTTT. Translation gives CASRSPPTGLNTEAFF.